This record looks at one T cell receptor (beta chain) sequence and its context. Its antigen is unknown. No base quality values were provided; no much bigger clone lies one nucleotide off. Libraries were made using PCR. TCRdb names Illumina HiSeq 2500 as the instrument used. Molecular barcoding was employed in the preparation of TCR libraries, with unique molecular identifiers being used to normalize TCRbeta repertoire quantification. Using fastp trimming at Q25 and MiXCR clonotype assembly, TCRdb reanalyzed the public sequencing data and kept in-frame beta chains. When rows share a CDR3 protein, they turn into one entry using the most common DNA and genes. The sample records some 440,000 distinct CDR3 sequences, around 15% of which are singletons. Together, the top ten hold 25% to 35% of the sample. The data originate from a study of T-cell reconstitution after alpha-beta-depleted transplantation in children (dated by TCRdb to the mid-2010s). Background for the entire study: Using TCR repertoire profiling, the study quantitatively followed how T-cell immune reconstitution unfolded in children after TCRalphabeta/CD19-depleted allogeneic hematopoietic cell transplantation.

Points the paper makes about the study in general: In some patients, the high TCRbeta diversity seen at day 60 was put down to recipient T cells and intrathymic progenitors that had survived conditioning. The apparently early alphabetaT-cell count recovery about two months after transplant was reportedly dependent on only several hundred rapidly expanded clones derived from non-depleted graft cells. Over subsequent months, a decline in hyperexpanded clone frequencies was noted, and after one year, T-cell counts and TCRbeta diversity were mostly ascribed to newly produced T cells.

The treatment or condition label, read with the paper, signifies: allogeneic hematopoietic cell transplantation with graft depleted of TCRalphabeta T cells and CD19 B cells. TCRalphabeta/CD19-depleted allogeneic hematopoietic cell grafts were given to the transplant recipients, all of whom were children. This TCR derives from a boy younger than two who had a stem cell transplant for Wiskott-Aldrich syndrome, so the T cells may come from the graft donor. The specimen was PBMCs, mostly from graft donor cells, collected 360 days after TCRalphabeta/CD19-depleted stem cell transplant.

The bases read TGTGCCAGCAGCGGCAGACGCATAGGAACTAGAGTTGAAGCTTTCTTT. Translation gives CASSGRRIGTRVEAFF. The rearrangement combines TRBV25-1 with TRBJ1-1; the D gene identity is not certain. V sheds 6 bases and J sheds 7 bases, leaving 24 bases between their ends. As encoded in the germline V gene, CDR1 is MGHDK while CDR2 is SYGVNS. Its CDR3 holds 16 amino acids, cysteine through phenylalanine. Only the CDR3 portion is preserved as DNA: 48 bases, with reading frame beginning at the first base.